These T cell receptor beta chains were read from a single sample in a study of molecular identifiers for immune sequencing clone quantification. TCRdb reprocessed the PCR reads with MiXCR, giving one entry per CDR3 protein. The sample lists over 55,000 distinct CDR3 sequences, roughly 17% seen once, with 1.5% in the top ten. Sequences were obtained from naive CD8+ T cells from blood, with Jurkat cell RNA spiked in. Receptors were obtained from a human donor in good health. Some libraries in this study had Jurkat cell RNA spiked in. The CDR3 runs from the conserved cysteine through the conserved F or W. A D gene is named only where the DNA matches it firmly. Part of the rows lack a size; the others show once, few, many or a class for expanded clones.

size	D	V	length	J	CDR3	DNA
medium-sized	-	TRBV21-1	16	TRBJ1-5	CASSKLPGYSNQPQHF	TGTGCCAGCAGCAAGTTACCTGGTTATAGCAATCAGCCCCAGCATTTT
many	-	TRBV28	15	TRBJ1-5	CASSSLRQANQPQHF	TGTGCCAGCAGTTCCCTCCGACAGGCTAATCAGCCCCAGCATTTT
many	TRBD2	TRBV6-5	14	TRBJ2-4	CASRAGGAKNIQYF	TGTGCCAGCAGGGCGGGAGGAGCCAAAAACATTCAGTACTTC
many	-	TRBV25-1	17	TRBJ2-1	CASSDSFTHNSYNEQFF	TGTGCCAGCAGTGATTCTTTCACGCACAACTCCTACAATGAGCAGTTCTTC
-	-	TRBV6-5	21	TRBJ2-3	CASSYTTRTSIGGLGTDTRYF	TGTGCCAGCAGTTACACCACACGAACCTCCATTGGCGGCCTCGGCACAGACACGCGGTATTTT
many	-	TRBV9	13	TRBJ2-7	CASSPPSSGEQYF	TGTGCCAGCAGCCCACCCTCTTCGGGGGAGCAGTACTTC
few	-	TRBV28	14	TRBJ2-7	CASSPMTLSYEQYF	TGTGCCAGCAGTCCGATGACACTCTCCTACGAGCAGTACTTC
many	TRBD1	TRBV12-3/TRBV12-4	16	TRBJ2-5	CASSLDGRGRRETQYF	TGTGCCAGCAGTTTAGATGGCAGGGGGCGCCGAGAGACCCAGTACTTC
many	-	TRBV9	14	TRBJ2-3	CASSIGGSTDTQYF	TGTGCCAGCAGCATCGGGGGTAGCACAGATACGCAGTATTTT
many	-	TRBV28	14	TRBJ1-1	CASSLPYRTPEAFF	TGTGCCAGCAGTTTACCCTACAGGACTCCTGAAGCTTTCTTT
many	-	TRBV4-1	14	TRBJ2-1	CASSRTQEGNEQFF	TGCGCCAGCAGCCGGACACAGGAGGGGAATGAGCAGTTCTTC
many	TRBD2	TRBV24-1	23	TRBJ2-2	CATSDVELAGPPEGHYYPGELFF	TGTGCCACCAGTGATGTGGAGTTAGCGGGGCCCCCGGAGGGCCACTATTATCCCGGGGAGCTGTTTTTT
-	-	TRBV20-1	15	TRBJ2-1	CNARELGAHYNEQFF	TGCAATGCTAGAGAACTGGGAGCACACTACAATGAGCAGTTCTTC
many	TRBD2	TRBV7-9	19	TRBJ2-1	CASSLDPSGATYSYNEQFF	TGTGCCAGCAGCTTAGATCCTAGCGGGGCAACGTACTCCTACAATGAGCAGTTCTTC
many	-	TRBV7-7	13	TRBJ1-3	CASSLFKGNTIYF	TGTGCCAGCAGCTTATTTAAGGGAAACACCATATATTTT
many	-	TRBV6-6	18	TRBJ1-5	CASSYAIVQGIRNQPQHF	TGTGCCAGCAGTTACGCCATTGTCCAGGGGATCAGGAATCAGCCCCAGCATTTT
few	-	TRBV10-2	14	TRBJ2-1	CASSDAGKSDEQFF	TGCGCCAGCAGTGACGCCGGGAAATCGGATGAGCAGTTCTTC
-	TRBD2	TRBV4-2	18	TRBJ2-3	CACSQGGGAGEGADTQYF	TGTGCCTGCAGCCAAGGGGGAGGAGCGGGAGAGGGGGCAGATACGCAGTATTTT
many	-	TRBV29-1	15	TRBJ2-2	CSVGLLEKNTGELFF	TGCAGCGTTGGACTCCTAGAAAAGAACACCGGGGAGCTGTTTTTT
many	TRBD2	TRBV4-2	17	TRBJ2-7	CASSQDLLAGANYEQYF	TGTGCCAGCAGCCAAGATCTCCTAGCGGGTGCCAACTACGAGCAGTACTTC
many	-	TRBV4-2	17	TRBJ2-3	CASSQDGDSAEADTQYF	TGTGCCAGCAGCCAAGACGGGGATAGCGCCGAGGCAGATACGCAGTATTTT
many	-	TRBV20-1	13	TRBJ2-5	CSAPDTSGETQYF	TGCAGTGCCCCGGACACCTCCGGGGAGACCCAGTACTTC
few	-	TRBV2	15	TRBJ2-1	CASSDAQRNNNEQFF	TGTGCCAGCAGTGATGCTCAAAGGAATAACAATGAGCAGTTCTTC
many	TRBD2	TRBV10-3	18	TRBJ2-7	CAISESRGRNPSSYEQYF	TGTGCCATCAGTGAGTCGCGCGGGAGAAACCCCAGCTCCTACGAGCAGTACTTC
many	-	TRBV5-4	16	TRBJ1-5	CASSLGRRVTNQPQHF	TGTGCCAGCAGCTTGGGGCGCAGGGTTACCAATCAGCCCCAGCATTTT
-	TRBD1	TRBV4-1	14	TRBJ2-5	CASRGAGTGATQYF	TGCGCCAGCAGGGGGGCCGGGACAGGGGCGACCCAGTACTTC
many	TRBD1	TRBV29-1	14	TRBJ1-2	CSVEDRGPNYGYTF	TGCAGCGTTGAAGACAGGGGGCCTAACTATGGCTACACCTTC
few	-	TRBV11-3	15	TRBJ2-1	CASRPLVGSYNEQFF	TGTGCCAGCAGGCCACTAGTGGGGTCCTACAATGAGCAGTTCTTC
many	TRBD1	TRBV6-1	15	TRBJ1-1	CASRIEDEGATEAFF	TGTGCCAGCAGGATCGAGGACGAGGGGGCCACTGAAGCTTTCTTT
many	TRBD2	TRBV28	16	TRBJ2-1	CASSLPSAGGQNEQFF	TGTGCCAGCAGTTTACCCTCAGCGGGAGGGCAAAATGAGCAGTTCTTC
many	-	TRBV28	12	TRBJ2-5	CASSSSEETQYF	TGTGCCAGCAGTTCGTCAGAAGAGACCCAGTACTTC
many	TRBD2	TRBV27	18	TRBJ2-3	CASSKGTSGSEGTDTQYF	TGTGCCAGCAGTAAAGGGACTAGCGGGAGCGAGGGCACAGATACGCAGTATTTT
-	-	TRBV7-9	10	TRBJ2-1	CASSLDEQFF	TGTGCCAGCAGCTTGGATGAGCAGTTCTTC
many	-	TRBV7-2	14	TRBJ2-7	CASSWGGRSYEQYF	TGTGCCAGCAGCTGGGGCGGCCGCTCCTACGAGCAGTACTTC
many	TRBD1	TRBV4-1	14	TRBJ2-7	CASSFRTGGYEQYF	TGCGCCAGCAGCTTTCGGACAGGGGGTTACGAGCAGTACTTC
-	-	TRBV4-1	15	TRBJ2-2	CASSGELGNTGELFF	TGCGCCAGCAGTGGGGAACTAGGTAACACCGGGGAGCTGTTTTTT
many	-	TRBV25-1	17	TRBJ2-1	CASSSVPREFSYNEQFF	TGTGCCAGCAGTTCGGTCCCCCGGGAGTTCTCCTACAATGAGCAGTTCTTC
few	TRBD1	TRBV2	14	TRBJ2-3	CPSYRGFGTDTQYF	TGTCCCAGTTACAGGGGCTTCGGCACAGATACGCAGTATTTT
-	-	TRBV29-1	10	TRBJ2-1	CSVDIAEQFF	TGCAGCGTTGATATCGCTGAGCAGTTCTTC
many	TRBD2	TRBV4-1	16	TRBJ2-3	CASSQRLAGGLDTQYF	TGCGCCAGCAGCCAACGACTAGCGGGAGGTTTGGATACGCAGTATTTT
-	-	TRBV5-8	14	TRBJ2-1	CASSLEGLYNERFF	TGTGCCAGCAGCTTGGAGGGACTCTACAATGAGCGGTTCTTC
-	TRBD1	TRBV18	14	TRBJ2-7	CASSPGQVTYEQYF	TGTGCCAGCTCACCGGGACAGGTCACCTACGAGCAGTACTTC
many	TRBD1	TRBV12-3/TRBV12-4	15	TRBJ2-1	CASSDRDRGIHEQFF	TGTGCCAGCAGTGACCGGGACAGGGGTATCCATGAGCAGTTCTTC